This TCR beta chain was recorded in a study of T-cell reconstitution after alpha-beta-depleted transplantation in children. This clonotype was observed a few times. Its cognate antigen is unknown. This sample's TCRbeta library carried unique molecular identifier barcodes. TCRdb redid the calling of the PCR reads with MiXCR, one entry per CDR3 protein. In the table there are hundreds of thousands of distinct CDR3 sequences, about a sixth of which are singletons. Trimming removed 5 bases at V and 1 base at J, with 8 bases between. Germline CDR1 is MNHNY and CDR2 is SVGAGI (reference sequence). This CDR3 is built from 13 residues. Broader study findings: The origin of alpha-beta T cells about two months after transplant was reportedly several hundred expanded graft clones. One year post-transplant, T-cell counts and diversity were largely derived from T cells produced anew. Day-60 TCRbeta diversity that was high in some patients was derived from surviving recipient T cells and thymic progenitors.

The chain is built from TRBV6-6 and TRBJ1-1, with D possibly TRBD1 on 5 matching bases. The receptor comes from a male patient between 2 and 15 years old who had a stem cell transplant for acute lymphoblastic leukemia, so the T cells may come from the graft donor. The sequencing used PBMCs, mostly from graft donor cells, collected 360 days after TCRalphabeta/CD19-depleted stem cell transplant. The CDR3, as DNA: TGTGCCAGCAGTCAGACAGCGAACACTGAAGCTTTCTTT. Residues: CASSQTANTEAFF.